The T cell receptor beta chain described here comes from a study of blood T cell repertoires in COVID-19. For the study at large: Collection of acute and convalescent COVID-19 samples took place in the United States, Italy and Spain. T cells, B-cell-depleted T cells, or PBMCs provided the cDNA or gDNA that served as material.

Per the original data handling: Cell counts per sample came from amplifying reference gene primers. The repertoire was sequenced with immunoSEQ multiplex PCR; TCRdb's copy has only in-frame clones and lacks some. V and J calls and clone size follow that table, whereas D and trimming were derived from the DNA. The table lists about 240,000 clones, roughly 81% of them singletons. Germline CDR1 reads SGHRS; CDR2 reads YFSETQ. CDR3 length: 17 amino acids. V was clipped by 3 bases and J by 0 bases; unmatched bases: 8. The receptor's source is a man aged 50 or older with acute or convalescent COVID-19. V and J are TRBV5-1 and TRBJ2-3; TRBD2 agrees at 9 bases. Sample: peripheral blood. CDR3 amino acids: CASSSGPSGASTDTQYF. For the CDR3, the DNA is TGCGCCAGCAGCTCGGGCCCTAGCGGGGCTAGCACAGATACGCAGTATTTT.